What follows is one T cell receptor (beta chain) and its context. The antigen remains undetermined. These data belong to a study of shared clonotypes between healthy human individuals. Findings and caveats of the study: Sampling included only blood; tissue repertoires likely differ. Sharing across four donors was highest in naive CD4 (approximately 5%) and lowest in memory CD8 (roughly 0.4%).

Using immunoSEQ multiplex PCR, the repertoire was profiled, and TCRdb retains in-frame clones only, with some absent. The data hold roughly 1,600,000 clones, with 98% to 99% observed a single time. There are 10 residues in the CDR3. From germline, CDR1 is MNHNS and CDR2 SASEGT. Trimming took 7 bases from V and 5 from J, leaving 5 bases between them. This clonotype originated in a man aged 30-40 years in good health. Material: naive CD4+ T cells sorted from blood. Regarding subset: CD45RA+ positively selected. This chain uses TRBV6-1 with TRBJ2-5; D gene uncertain. The CDR3: CASKVETQYF. The CDR3, as DNA: TGTGCCAGCAAAGTGGAGACCCAGTACTTC.